This T cell receptor (beta chain) was sequenced during a study of T cells in Graves' hyperthyroidism and ophthalmopathy. Whole-study findings and limits: Median prediction lead before ophthalmopathy onset was about 6.5 months with the model. Patients with ophthalmopathy were separated from those with stable hyperthyroidism by a 13 V-J model. Most clonotypes that expanded in the thyroid above 0.001 also showed up in blood.

As regards this clonotype: Its antigen is currently unknown.

Among the patients, aged 18 to 65, hyperthyroidism was newly diagnosed and had lasted under 2 months. V lost 4 bases and J 6 bases, leaving 12 bases between the germline ends. Germline V gene sequence: CDR1 MGHDK, CDR2 SYGVNS. CDR3 length: 13 residues. RNA transcripts provided the source from which TCR beta CDR3 regions were amplified. First-round RT-PCR of the TCR CDR3 relied on the HTBI primer set. In TCRdb, the multiplex PCR reads were re-called with MiXCR into one record per CDR3 protein. The sample records over 650,000 distinct CDR3 sequences, roughly 15% being singletons. The chain couples TRBV25-1 to TRBJ1-2, with D hard to call. Sample: blood. The clonotype originates from a man aged 18 to 30 with Graves' hyperthyroidism. The DNA for the CDR3 is TGTGCCAGCAGTGGGGCAGCCACGGATGGCTACACCTTC. This encodes CASSGAATDGYTF.